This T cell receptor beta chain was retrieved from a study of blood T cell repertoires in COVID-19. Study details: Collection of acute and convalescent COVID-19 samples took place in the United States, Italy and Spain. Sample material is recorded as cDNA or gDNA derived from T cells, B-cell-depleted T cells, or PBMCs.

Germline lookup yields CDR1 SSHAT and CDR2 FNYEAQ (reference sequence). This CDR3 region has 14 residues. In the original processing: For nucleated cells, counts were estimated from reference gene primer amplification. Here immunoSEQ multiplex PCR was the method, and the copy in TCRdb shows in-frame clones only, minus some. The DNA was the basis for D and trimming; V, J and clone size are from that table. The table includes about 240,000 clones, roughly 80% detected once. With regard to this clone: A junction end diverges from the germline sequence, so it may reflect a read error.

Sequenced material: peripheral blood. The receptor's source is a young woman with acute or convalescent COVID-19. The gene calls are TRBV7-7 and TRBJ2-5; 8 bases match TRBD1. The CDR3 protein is CASSFAGQGETQYF. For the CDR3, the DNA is TGTGCTAGCAGCTTTGCTGGACAGGGAGAGACCCAGTACTTC.